The clone carrying this T cell receptor beta chain showed up just once. The antigen remains undetermined. The data are from a study of cytomegalovirus exposure and HLA in healthy donors. The PCR used 60 Vbeta and 13 Jbeta primers. The data were produced by immunoSEQ multiplex PCR, yet TCRdb's version contains in-frame clones alone and is incomplete. The sample lists approximately 200,000 clones; about 85% were seen once. General observations from the study: Sequencing probably produced one cluster of sequence variants that were highly shared. In a later analysis, compared with equally common non-associated chains, HLA-associated beta chains were more expanded.

The source of this sequence is a human donor in good health. The specimen was PBMCs.

The CDR3 protein is CASSSTEIYGYTF. CDR3 in DNA: TGTGCCAGCAGCTCGACAGAAATCTATGGCTACACCTTC. This chain links TRBV5-4 with TRBJ1-2; D possibly corresponds to TRBD1 (5 bases). The germline V and J ends were trimmed by 3 bases and 4 bases, with 10 bases remaining between them. CDR3 size: 13 residues. Germline V gives CDR1 SGHNT, CDR2 YYREEE (reference sequence).